The source of this T cell receptor beta chain is a study of T cells in Graves' hyperthyroidism and ophthalmopathy. Findings of the study overall: Blood held most thyroid clonotypes expanded above 0.001 frequency.

This clonotype was found a few times. The antigen is unknown. The investigators amplified TCR beta CDR3 regions from RNA transcripts. A first-round RT-PCR of the TCR CDR3 used the HTBI primer set. MiXCR was run by TCRdb on the multiplex PCR reads, yielding one entry per CDR3 protein. The data show over 500,000 distinct CDR3 sequences, around 16% seen once. CDR1 is LNHDA, CDR2 SQIVND, per germline (reference sequence). The V end was cut by 3 bases, the J end by 5 bases, with 13 bases between. This CDR3 has 14 amino acids. Each ophthalmopathy patient scored at least 3 on the Clinical Activity Score and at least 4 on NOSPECS grade, with duration under 3 months. Uncontrolled infection, other autoimmune disease, pregnancy or lactation excluded patients.

The rearrangement uses TRBV19 and TRBJ1-1; D uncertain. The clonotype originates from a woman in her twenties or thirties with Graves' ophthalmopathy. The sample taken for sequencing was blood. The CDR3 DNA is TGTGCCAGTAGTATGTGGGTGGGTAGAACTGAAGCTTTCTTT. This sequence encodes CASSMWVGRTEAFF.